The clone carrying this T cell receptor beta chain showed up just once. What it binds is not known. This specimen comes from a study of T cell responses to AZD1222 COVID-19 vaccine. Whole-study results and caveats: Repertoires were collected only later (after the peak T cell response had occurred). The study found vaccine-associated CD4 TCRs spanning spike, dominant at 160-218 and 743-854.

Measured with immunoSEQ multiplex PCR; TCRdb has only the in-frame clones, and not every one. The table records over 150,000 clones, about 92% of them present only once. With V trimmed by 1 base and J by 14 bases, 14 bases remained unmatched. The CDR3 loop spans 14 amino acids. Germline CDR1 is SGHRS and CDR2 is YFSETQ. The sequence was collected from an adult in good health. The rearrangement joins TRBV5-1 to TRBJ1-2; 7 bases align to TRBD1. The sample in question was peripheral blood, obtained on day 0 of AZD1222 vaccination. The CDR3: CASSLKGTEPLATF. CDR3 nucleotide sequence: TGCGCCAGCAGCTTGAAGGGGACAGAGCCCCTTGCGACCTTC.